This entry lists 22 T cell receptor beta chains sequenced from one sample in a study of shared clonotypes between healthy human individuals. Naive CD8 cells lacked CD45RO and underwent positive selection for CCR7, leaving out terminally differentiated effector memory CD45RA+ cells. This table comes from immunoSEQ multiplex PCR, and its TCRdb copy is limited to in-frame clones, with some not included. The table lists around 1.9 million clones, about 93% of them singletons. Sequenced sample: naive CD8+ T cells from PBMCs. These receptors were obtained from a man between 18 and 35 years old in good health. Some clones in this sample may be carry-over from other donors' samples.

The V gene is TRBV9, the J gene TRBJ2-1; D is ambiguous. Per the germline V gene, CDR1 is SGDLS and CDR2 is YYNGEE. This CDR3 has 15 residues. Trimming removed 0 bases at V and 2 bases at J, with 9 bases between. CDR3 DNA sequence: TGTGCCAGCAGCGTAGGAATAGTCCCCTACAATGAGCAGTTCTTC. It specifies CASSVGIVPYNEQFF.

This clone came up once. The sample has other DNA sequences that encode this CDR3 too. The CDR3 nucleotides are TGTGCCAGCAGCCGGACGCAACCGAACACCGGGGAGCTGTTTTTT. Amino acid sequence: CASSRTQPNTGELFF. The V gene is TRBV7-9, the J gene TRBJ2-2; no clear D gene. This CDR3 has 15 residues. Between the trimmed V and J ends, which lost 5 bases and 0 bases, there was a span of 10 bases. Germline V gene sequence: CDR1 SEHNR, CDR2 FQNEAQ (reference sequence).

V is TRBV19 and J is TRBJ1-1; weak D call: TRBD1 (5 bases). The CDR3 spans 15 residues. The V end was cut by 1 base, the J end by 4 bases, with 13 bases between. Germline CDR1 reads LNHDA; CDR2 reads SQIVND (reference sequence). CDR3 DNA: TGTGCCAGTAGTATAGGGCGACAGCCGGTCACTGAAGCTTTCTTT. Its protein is CASSIGRQPVTEAFF.

This clone was seen only once. The CDR3 nucleotides are TGTGCCACCGCGGATTACGCGAACACCGGGGAGCTGTTTTTT. This gives the protein CATADYANTGELFF. The rearrangement uses TRBV15 and TRBJ2-2; no firm D call. The V end was cut by 8 bases, the J end by 0 bases, with 10 bases between. Germline CDR1 reads LNHNV; CDR2 reads YYDKDF (reference sequence). The CDR3 is made up of 14 amino acids.

V usage is TRBV15 and J usage is TRBJ1-1; possible D gene TRBD1, 6 bases. Germline CDR1 LNHNV, CDR2 YYDKDF (reference sequence). The CDR3 is made up of 15 amino acids. The V end lost 5 bases, the J end lost 0 bases, and 13 bases lay between the germline ends. CDR3 protein: CATSEAGQMNTEAFF. DNA of the CDR3: TGTGCCACCAGCGAGGCTGGACAGATGAACACTGAAGCTTTCTTT.

This chain links TRBV14 with TRBJ2-3; D is possibly TRBD2 (5 bases). Trimming cost V 4 bases and J 4 bases, with 12 bases left between them. This CDR3 is built from 14 residues. Germline V gene sequence: CDR1 SGHDN, CDR2 FVKESK. CDR3 sequence (DNA): TGTGCCAGCAGCCTCGGTTTGAGGGCAGATACGCAGTATTTT. It is translated as CASSLGLRADTQYF.

This chain uses TRBV10-3 with TRBJ2-5; D tentatively fits TRBD1 or TRBD2 (5 bases each). This CDR3 has 15 residues. The germline V gene encodes CDR1 ENHRY and CDR2 SYGVKD. V lost 3 bases to trimming and J lost 4 bases, with 15 bases between them. The CDR3 loop reads CAISEGVSEGETQYF. The CDR3 DNA reads as TGTGCCATCAGTGAAGGGGTATCCGAGGGAGAGACCCAGTACTTC.

The chain has TRBV28 and TRBJ2-1; possibly TRBD1 for D (6 bases). Per germline, CDR1 MDHEN and CDR2 SYDVKM. The germline V and J ends were trimmed by 2 bases and 6 bases, with 17 bases remaining between them. This CDR3 has 16 amino acids. This CDR3 reads CASSLPRYLGGNEQFF. CDR3 sequence (DNA): TGTGCCAGCAGTTTACCAAGGTATCTAGGGGGCAATGAGCAGTTCTTC.

A word on this clone: Other nucleotide sequences from this sample produce the same CDR3. The CDR3 loop reads CASSSLPGSYNEQFF. CDR3 nucleotide sequence: TGTGCCAGCAGCTCCCTACCAGGATCCTACAATGAGCAGTTCTTC. The chain recombines TRBV13 with TRBJ2-1; the D is unclear. The CDR3 contains 15 residues. V lost 4 bases and J lost 1, with 11 bases in between. Germline V gene sequence: CDR1 PRHDT, CDR2 FYEKMQ (reference sequence).

This chain connects TRBV28 to TRBJ1-5; D uncertain. Germline loops: CDR1 MDHEN, CDR2 SYDVKM. There are 14 residues in the CDR3. V was cut by 2 bases and J by 2 bases, with 7 bases left in between. CDR3 coding DNA: TGTGCCAGCAGTTTACCACTAGGCAATCAGCCCCAGCATTTT. It yields the protein CASSLPLGNQPQHF.

This sequence joins TRBV27 and TRBJ1-1; D might be TRBD1 (5 bases). Trimming pared 0 bases from V and 0 bases from J, leaving 11 bases between. Germline-derived CDR1 and CDR2 are MNHEY and SMNVEV (reference sequence). The CDR3 is 16 residues long. The CDR3: CASSLSSRGVNTEAFF. The DNA for the CDR3 is TGTGCCAGCAGTTTATCTTCCCGGGGGGTGAACACTGAAGCTTTCTTT.

V usage is TRBV5-6 and J usage is TRBJ2-7; D gene ambiguous. The CDR3 spans 14 residues. V lost 0 bases to trimming and J lost 5 bases, with 12 bases between them. In germline, CDR1 is SGHDT, CDR2 YYEEEE. The CDR3 region is CASSLVGISHEQYF. The CDR3 DNA is TGTGCCAGCAGCTTGGTGGGGATTTCACACGAGCAGTACTTC.

The rearrangement links TRBV15 to TRBJ2-5; D might be TRBD1 (6 bases). This CDR3 is built from 12 residues. Trimming pared 6 bases from V and 5 bases from J, leaving 10 bases between. Germline V gene sequence: CDR1 LNHNV, CDR2 YYDKDF (reference sequence). For the CDR3, the DNA is TGTGCCACCAGAGGGGGTTTTGAGACCCAGTACTTC. Its protein product is CATRGGFETQYF.

Of note for this clone: Other nucleotide sequences in the sample specify the same CDR3. This chain joins TRBV9 and TRBJ1-5; D is ambiguous. The V gene's germline CDR1 is SGDLS and CDR2 YYNGEE. V gave up 0 bases and J gave up 1 base, with 8 bases separating them. The CDR3 is 15 residues long. CDR3 in DNA: TGTGCCAGCAGCGTAGGGTCGGGGAGCAATCAGCCCCAGCATTTT. Its translation: CASSVGSGSNQPQHF. The full variable domain, rest sourced from reference TRBV9 and TRBJ1-5, is DSGVTQTPKHLITATGQRVTLRCSPRSGDLSVYWYQQSLDQGLQFLIQYYNGEERAKGNILERFSAQQFPDLHSELNLSSLELGDSALYFCASSVGSGSNQPQHFGDGTRLSIL.

The chain links TRBV13 to TRBJ2-7; possibly TRBD1 or TRBD2 for D (6 bases each). This CDR3 has 13 residues. Germline assignment: CDR1 PRHDT and CDR2 FYEKMQ (reference sequence). V shed 7 bases and J shed 4 bases, with 14 bases lying between them. The CDR3 is CASTFGGSYEQYF. CDR3 nucleotides: TGTGCCAGCACCTTCGGGGGCTCGTACGAGCAGTACTTC.

This chain connects TRBV28 to TRBJ1-2, with 8 nucleotides matching TRBD1. V was clipped by 3 bases and J by 5 bases; unmatched bases: 8. Germline lookup yields CDR1 MDHEN and CDR2 SYDVKM. This CDR3 spans 15 amino acids. The CDR3 coding sequence is TGTGCCAGCAGTTTGGATTCCGGGACAGGTTATGGCTACACCTTC. Amino acid sequence: CASSLDSGTGYGYTF.

The J gene is TRBJ2-3, the V gene TRBV28; D may match TRBD1 or TRBD2 (5 bases each). Trimming stripped 4 bases from V and 2 bases from J, with 22 bases between. Germline V gives CDR1 MDHEN, CDR2 SYDVKM. The CDR3 has 18 amino acids. CDR3 coding DNA: TGTGCCAGCAGTTCCCACTTTCAGGGAGCGGACCCCACAGATACGCAGTATTTT. Amino acids: CASSSHFQGADPTDTQYF.

The J gene is TRBJ2-3, the V gene TRBV7-3; 8 bases line up with TRBD2. This CDR3 has 17 amino acids. CDR1 and CDR2 (germline): SGHTA, FQGTGA. V gave up 5 bases and J gave up 4 bases; unmatched junction bases: 14. CDR3 amino acids: CASSPWGGGPVADTQYF. CDR3 in DNA: TGTGCCAGCAGCCCTTGGGGCGGGGGGCCGGTCGCAGATACGCAGTATTTT.

V is TRBV14 and J is TRBJ2-7, with unresolved D. The CDR3 covers 12 residues. The V end lost 5 bases, the J end lost 3 bases, and 8 bases lay between the germline ends. The germline CDR1 and CDR2 sequences are SGHDN and FVKESK. The CDR3 loop reads CASSEPNYEQYF. CDR3 in DNA: TGTGCCAGCAGCGAACCAAACTACGAGCAGTACTTC.

This clone was found once. V usage is TRBV6-4 and J usage is TRBJ2-3; either TRBD1 or TRBD2 may supply D (5 bases each). The germline CDR1 and CDR2 sequences are MRHNA and SNTAGT. V was shortened by 4 bases and J by 4 bases, with 12 bases between the two germline ends. This CDR3 is 14 amino acids long. The CDR3 region is CASSAEGFADTQYF. The DNA for the CDR3 is TGTGCCAGCAGTGCTGAGGGGTTTGCAGATACGCAGTATTTT.

The chain uses TRBV27 and TRBJ1-2, with D perhaps TRBD1 (5 bases). This CDR3 is 17 amino acids long. In germline, CDR1 is MNHEY, CDR2 SMNVEV (reference sequence). Trimming left V 2 bases short and J 2 bases short, with 18 bases between. CDR3 region: CASSLRGIGDPNYGYTF. As DNA, the CDR3 is TGTGCCAGCAGTTTACGGGGGATCGGGGACCCGAACTATGGCTACACCTTC.

The rearrangement links TRBV10-3 to TRBJ1-1; D is unclear. This CDR3 comprises 14 residues. Germline loops: CDR1 ENHRY, CDR2 SYGVKD. Trimming removed 3 bases at V and 0 bases at J, with 8 bases between. DNA of the CDR3: TGTGCCATCAGTGACGGCTTCTTGAACACTGAAGCTTTCTTT. Protein: CAISDGFLNTEAFF.